The 12 T cell receptor beta chains listed next were all sequenced from one sample in a study of blood T cells in healthy people across ages. The second PCR ran roughly 7 to 12 cycles with a sample-barcoded 5' primer and J-beta primers. Each CDR3 protein is one row after TCRdb ran MiXCR on the 5' RACE reads. The sample holds 700,000 or so distinct CDR3 sequences, about 43% seen once. Input material: blood. These receptors all come from a man at least 80 years old in good health.

V usage is TRBV10-1 and J usage is TRBJ2-4; 7 bases align to TRBD1. The germline CDR1 and CDR2 sequences are WNHNN and SYGVQD (reference sequence). Trimming removed 5 bases from V and 5 bases from J; junction bases left unmatched: 6. CDR3 length equals 14 residues. Here the CDR3 reads CASSSTGYENIQYF. DNA for the CDR3: TGCGCCAGCAGTTCGACAGGGTATGAAAACATTCAGTACTTC.

V gene TRBV28 combines with J gene TRBJ2-7; possible D gene TRBD2, 6 bases. The CDR3 sequence is 13 residues long. The ends were cut back, 4 bases at V and 1 base at J, with 8 bases in the middle. Germline loops: CDR1 MDHEN, CDR2 SYDVKM. The CDR3 protein is CASSWGVSYEQYF. Here the CDR3 DNA reads TGTGCCAGCAGTTGGGGGGTTTCCTACGAGCAGTACTTC.

This sequence joins TRBV6-6 and TRBJ2-2, with D hard to call. This CDR3 has 13 amino acids. The germline CDR1 and CDR2 sequences are MNHNY and SVGAGI (reference sequence). V was clipped by 6 bases and J by 4 bases, with 9 bases between them. In DNA, the CDR3 is TGTGCCAGCAGATTCGACACCACCGGGGAGCTGTTTTTT. It encodes CASRFDTTGELFF.

This clonotype was detected once. The rearrangement joins TRBV20-1 to TRBJ1-1, with TRBD1 identical over 7 bases. This CDR3 has 14 residues. Germline V gene lookup returns CDR1 DFQATT and CDR2 SNEGSKA (reference sequence). V lost 2 bases, J lost 3 bases, and 6 bases stayed unmatched. The CDR3 coding sequence is TGCAGTGCTAGAACCGACAGGGATGACACTGAAGCTTTCTTT. It codes for CSARTDRDDTEAFF.

J is TRBJ2-5 and V is TRBV6-1; a possible D gene is TRBD1 (5 bases). Germline V gene lookup returns CDR1 MNHNS and CDR2 SASEGT. The CDR3 length is 12 residues. With 4 bases removed from V and 11 bases from J, the gap between germline ends came to 14 bases. CDR3 residues: CASSARKQEQYF. CDR3 sequence (DNA): TGTGCCAGCAGTGCTCGCAAACAGGAGCAGTACTTC.

This clonotype has more than one count but fewer than ten. The chain links TRBV10-1 to TRBJ2-1; D remains unclear. Deletions cut 2 bases from V and 1 base from J, with 9 bases between. Germline CDR1 reads WNHNN; CDR2 reads SYGVQD (reference sequence). The CDR3 loop spans 15 amino acids. The CDR3 region has the DNA TGCGCCAGCAGTGAGGGGCCTAGGTCCTACAATGAGCAGTTCTTC. Its translation is CASSEGPRSYNEQFF.

The chain combines TRBV25-1 with TRBJ1-6; 7 nucleotides match TRBD1. The CDR3 is 13 amino acids. Germline CDR1 MGHDK, CDR2 SYGVNS. With 6 bases clipped from V and 8 bases from J, the junction kept 4 bases outside the gene matches. The CDR3 is CASRRGTDSPLHF. CDR3 coding DNA: TGTGCCAGCAGGAGAGGGACAGATTCACCCCTCCACTTT.

This clonotype showed up just a few times. The V and J genes are TRBV27 and TRBJ2-7; 8 positions match TRBD2. The germline V gene encodes CDR1 MNHEY and CDR2 SMNVEV (reference sequence). The CDR3 runs to 16 residues. The V gene end was trimmed by 0 bases and the J gene end by 3 bases; junction bases not matched to a gene: 7. The CDR3 sequence is CASSLSKRETHYEQYF. The CDR3 DNA is TGTGCCAGCAGTTTATCGAAGCGGGAGACACACTACGAGCAGTACTTC.

About this clonotype itself: The junction departs from germline at one end; a sequencing error may be responsible. CDR3 residues: CSARVTSGGNGQFF. DNA of the CDR3: TGCAGTGCTAGAGTGACTAGCGGGGGCAATGGGCAGTTCTTC. The rearrangement links TRBV20-1 to TRBJ2-1; 12 positions match TRBD2. Germline lookup yields CDR1 DFQATT and CDR2 SNEGSKA (reference sequence). The CDR3 sequence is 14 residues long.

This clonotype was observed a few times. This chain uses TRBV20-1 with TRBJ1-5; the D gene is possibly TRBD1 (5 bases). The V gene lost 0 bases and the J gene lost 5 bases, with 14 bases spanning the gap. CDR1 is DFQATT and CDR2 is SNEGSKA in the germline V gene (reference sequence). This CDR3 contains 15 residues. For the CDR3, the DNA is TGCAGTGCTAGAGATGAGGGACGGGGCTATCAGCCCCAGCATTTT. Translated: CSARDEGRGYQPQHF.

Concerning this clonotype: At one of its ends the junction is not consistent with the germline gene, which may arise from a read error. This chain connects TRBV11-2 to TRBJ2-3; D not resolved. Per germline, CDR1 SGHAT and CDR2 FQNNGV. The CDR3 sequence is 13 residues long. The CDR3 DNA reads TGTGCCAGCAGCGTAGATACGACAGATACGCAGTATTTT. Protein product: CASSVDTTDTQYF.

The CDR3 bases are TGTGCCACCAGCCCAGGGCCAGCAAGGATGTACACAGATACGCAGTATTTT. This sequence encodes CATSPGPARMYTDTQYF. The chain joins TRBV15 to TRBJ2-3; a possible D gene is TRBD1 (5 bases). The length of the CDR3 is 17 residues. Germline-derived CDR1 and CDR2 are LNHNV and YYDKDF (reference sequence). The V end was cut by 5 bases, the J end by 2 bases, with 20 bases between. Drawing the rest from reference TRBV15 and TRBJ2-3, the complete variable domain is DAMVIQNPRYQVTQFGKPVTLSCSQTLNHNVMYWYQQKSSQAPKLLFHYYDKDFNNEADTPDNFQSRRPNTSFCFLDIRSPGLGDTAMYLCATSPGPARMYTDTQYFGPGTRLTVL.